The next 30 T cell receptor beta chains were all read from a single sample in a study of blood T cell repertoires in COVID-19. Clones were read by immunoSEQ multiplex PCR, and TCRdb kept only the in-frame ones, dropping some. The table includes around 190,000 clones, roughly 86% detected once. Sequenced sample: PBMCs or T cells enriched from blood (not recorded which). The receptors were gathered from a man between 18 and 35 years old with acute COVID-19.

J is TRBJ1-2 and V is TRBV27; TRBD1 agrees at 10 bases. Trimming took 4 bases from V and 2 from J; bases not matched to a gene: 1. The CDR3 runs 14 residues. Germline loops: CDR1 MNHEY, CDR2 SMNVEV (reference sequence). CDR3: CASSSGQGNYGYTF. The CDR3 DNA sequence: TGTGCCAGCAGTTCGGGACAGGGGAACTATGGCTACACCTTC.

V and J are TRBV7-2 and TRBJ1-1; D may be TRBD1 (5 bases). This CDR3 contains 15 residues. Trimming took 1 base from V and 3 from J, leaving 12 bases between them. Germline CDR1 SGHTA, CDR2 FQGNSA. The CDR3 sequence is CASSLGGSPYTEAFF. CDR3 DNA: TGTGCCAGCAGCTTAGGGGGCTCACCTTACACTGAAGCTTTCTTT.

The chain uses TRBV6-6 and TRBJ2-2; 7 bases match TRBD1. This CDR3 spans 15 amino acids. Germline CDR1 is MNHNY and CDR2 is SVGAGI (reference sequence). Losses at the gene ends were 4 bases for V and 0 bases for J; bases not matched to a gene: 2. The CDR3 loop reads CASSFGTANTGELFF. CDR3 nucleotide sequence: TGTGCCAGCAGTTTCGGGACAGCGAACACCGGGGAGCTGTTTTTT.

The chain uses TRBV6-5 and TRBJ2-5, with D unresolved. The V end lost 6 bases, the J end lost 5 bases, and 13 bases lay between the germline ends. The length of the CDR3 is 13 residues. Per germline, CDR1 MNHEY and CDR2 SVGAGI. CDR3 bases: TGTGCCAGCAGCCACGACTCCGGGGAGACCCAGTACTTC. It yields the protein CASSHDSGETQYF.

This clone turned up a few times. The chain is built from TRBV9 and TRBJ2-1; TRBD2 matches 13 bases. V dropped 6 bases and J dropped 2; count of bases not matched to a gene: 11. Per the germline V gene, CDR1 is SGDLS and CDR2 is YYNGEE. The CDR3 length is 18 residues. The CDR3 nucleotides read TGTGCCAGCACACAAGGGACTAGCGGGGCCCCTACCTACAATGAGCAGTTCTTC. Protein: CASTQGTSGAPTYNEQFF.

In this sample, this clone turned up once. The chain uses TRBV11-3 and TRBJ2-1, with 12 bases fitting TRBD2. Germline CDR1 is SGHNT and CDR2 is YENEEA. Germline trimming cut 4 bases from V and 8 bases from J; bases unmatched to any gene: 9. This CDR3 is built from 16 residues. DNA for the CDR3: TGTGCCAGCAGCTCGACTAGCGGGAGAGTTCTCGATGAGCAGTTCTTC. This encodes CASSSTSGRVLDEQFF.

The gene calls are TRBV7-9 and TRBJ1-2; 8 bases are shared with TRBD1. CDR3 length: 13 amino acids. Trimming removed 6 bases from V and 3 bases from J; junction bases left unmatched: 3. Germline CDR1 SEHNR, CDR2 FQNEAQ (reference sequence). The CDR3 DNA reads as TGTGCCAGCAGGCAGGGACAGGACTATGGCTACACCTTC. The encoded protein is CASRQGQDYGYTF.

CDR3 bases: TGTGCCAGCAGCTCGAGAGCGGGAGTCTCCTACGAGCAGTACTTC. This translates into CASSSRAGVSYEQYF. The genes are TRBV7-2 and TRBJ2-7; 8 positions agree with TRBD2. This CDR3 has 15 residues. Germline V gives CDR1 SGHTA, CDR2 FQGNSA. V shed 4 bases, J shed 0 bases, and the junction held 5 bases outside the gene matches. The variable domain in full, completed from reference TRBV7-2 and TRBJ2-7, reads GAGVSQSPSNKVTEKGKDVELRCDPISGHTALYWYRQSLGQGLEFLIYFQGNSAPDKSGLPSDRFSAERTGGSVSTLTIQRTQQEDSAVYLCASSSRAGVSYEQYFGPGTRLTVT.

V gene TRBV7-8 combines with J gene TRBJ1-1; TRBD1 agrees at 7 bases. With 5 bases clipped from V and 0 bases from J, the junction kept 12 bases outside the gene matches. The CDR3 spans 17 residues. CDR1 SGHVS and CDR2 FQNEAQ come from the germline V gene. CDR3 residues: CASSEEGARNMNTEAFF. CDR3 coding DNA: TGTGCCAGCAGCGAGGAGGGGGCGAGGAATATGAACACTGAAGCTTTCTTT.

V usage is TRBV15 and J usage is TRBJ2-2; D is undetermined. This CDR3 is built from 17 residues. Deletions cut 2 bases from V and 2 bases from J, with 15 bases between. The V gene's germline CDR1 is LNHNV and CDR2 YYDKDF (reference sequence). CDR3 DNA sequence: TGTGCCACCAGCAGAACGGAGATCCTCCTAAACACCGGGGAGCTGTTTTTT. Its protein is CATSRTEILLNTGELFF. The variable domain in full, with the rest retrieved from reference TRBV15 and TRBJ2-2, is DAMVIQNPRYQVTQFGKPVTLSCSQTLNHNVMYWYQQKSSQAPKLLFHYYDKDFNNEADTPDNFQSRRPNTSFCFLDIRSPGLGDTAMYLCATSRTEILLNTGELFFGEGSRLTVL.

This chain joins TRBV6-5 and TRBJ1-1, with TRBD1 identical over 11 bases. V was pared by 2 bases and J by 4 bases, with 3 bases of the junction left unmatched. The CDR3 covers 15 residues. Germline lookup yields CDR1 MNHEY and CDR2 SVGAGI. The CDR3: CASSYPGTGGTEAFF. In DNA, the CDR3 is TGTGCCAGCAGTTACCCCGGGACAGGGGGCACTGAAGCTTTCTTT.

This chain links TRBV20-1 with TRBJ2-7; TRBD2 aligns across 10 bases. The germline CDR1 and CDR2 sequences are DFQATT and SNEGSKA (reference sequence). The CDR3 covers 14 residues. Losses at the gene ends were 3 bases for V and 2 bases for J; bases not matched to a gene: 4. DNA of the CDR3: TGCAGTGCTAGTGGACTAGCGGCCCCCTACGAGCAGTACTTC. Amino acid sequence: CSASGLAAPYEQYF.

The genes are TRBV28 and TRBJ2-7, with 9 positions matching TRBD1. The CDR3 runs 13 residues. Germline CDR1 and CDR2: MDHEN and SYDVKM. J gave up 4 bases and V 7 bases, and 5 bases lay outside the gene matches. CDR3 DNA sequence: TGTGCCAGCAAACAGGGGGCAAGATACGAGCAGTACTTC. Its protein is CASKQGARYEQYF.

J is TRBJ2-3 and V is TRBV14; 7 bases are a match to TRBD1. Trimming took 0 bases from V and 0 from J; bases not matched to a gene: 3. The CDR3 contains 16 residues. Germline CDR1 reads SGHDN; CDR2 reads FVKESK. Here the CDR3 DNA reads TGTGCCAGCAGCCAAGAGACAGGGCCTAGCACAGATACGCAGTATTTT. Translating it yields CASSQETGPSTDTQYF.

The chain uses TRBV4-1 and TRBJ1-2; a possible D gene is TRBD1 (6 bases). The CDR3 consists of 19 residues. Trimming stripped 1 base from V and 3 bases from J, with 24 bases between. Germline V gives CDR1 MGHRA, CDR2 YSYEKL. Written as DNA, the CDR3 is TGCGCCAGCAGCCAAGTGTTACGAAGGGAGGGGGAGGACGACTATGGCTACACCTTC. It is translated as CASSQVLRREGEDDYGYTF.

This chain uses TRBV5-4 with TRBJ2-2, with 13 bases matching TRBD2. This CDR3 contains 18 residues. In germline, CDR1 is SGHNT, CDR2 YYREEE (reference sequence). V dropped 0 bases and J dropped 4; count of bases not matched to a gene: 6. In DNA, the CDR3 is TGTGCCAGCAGCTTGGGACTAGCGGGAGGATCTGGCACCGGGGAGCTGTTTTTT. Its translation is CASSLGLAGGSGTGELFF.

The J gene is TRBJ1-3, the V gene TRBV24-1, with D maybe TRBD1 (6 bases). Germline V gives CDR1 KGHDR, CDR2 SFDVKD. V was trimmed by 3 bases and J by 0 bases, leaving 8 bases between them. CDR3 length: 15 amino acids. The CDR3: CATSDPGDSGNTIYF. Here the CDR3 DNA reads TGTGCCACCAGTGATCCAGGGGACTCTGGAAACACCATATATTTT.

The chain is built from TRBV5-1 and TRBJ2-5; the D gene is possibly TRBD1 (5 bases). The CDR3 contains 14 residues. Germline V gene lookup returns CDR1 SGHRS and CDR2 YFSETQ. V lost 0 bases and J lost 5, with 11 bases in between. The CDR3 DNA reads TGCGCCAGCAGCTTGGGGCAGGGAAGGGAGACCCAGTACTTC. Protein sequence: CASSLGQGRETQYF.

The V gene is TRBV2, the J gene TRBJ1-5, with TRBD1 matching 10 bases. CDR1 is SNHLY, CDR2 FYNNEI, per germline. V was clipped by 7 bases and J by 3 bases; unmatched bases: 6. The CDR3 is made up of 15 amino acids. The CDR3 coding sequence is TGTGCCAGCACCCGGGACAGGGGTTACAATCAGCCCCAGCATTTT. This sequence encodes CASTRDRGYNQPQHF.

The rearrangement links TRBV21-1 to TRBJ1-5; the table's D gene call, TRBD1, was not cross checked with the DNA. TRBV21-1 constitutes a pseudogene. The CDR3 contains 17 residues. CDR3 coding DNA: TGTGCCAGCAGCAAACTCCGGGACAGCCCTAATCGAAAGCCCCAGCATTTT. Protein product: CASSKLRDSPNRKPQHF.

J is TRBJ2-7 and V is TRBV28; 8 positions agree with TRBD2. Germline values: CDR1 MDHEN, CDR2 SYDVKM. The CDR3 extends over 15 amino acids. V trimming: 5 bases; J trimming: 4 bases; junction bases outside the gene matches: 10. The CDR3 DNA is TGTGCCAGCAGTGTGAGTGCGGGAGGAGTTTACGAGCAGTACTTC. Translating gives CASSVSAGGVYEQYF.

The V gene is TRBV2, the J gene TRBJ2-5; D is possibly TRBD2 (5 bases). The CDR3 sequence is 13 residues long. V lost 5 bases and J 4 bases, leaving 11 bases between the germline ends. Germline V CDR1 and CDR2: SNHLY, FYNNEI. CDR3 region: CASSTRGRETQYF. CDR3 DNA: TGTGCCAGCAGTACCCGGGGAAGAGAGACCCAGTACTTC.

This chain uses TRBV11-2 with TRBJ2-7; weak D call: TRBD1 (6 bases). The V end was cut by 6 bases, the J end by 4 bases, with 16 bases between. Germline V gives CDR1 SGHAT, CDR2 FQNNGV. The CDR3 contains 14 residues. The CDR3: CASSLRAQGYEQYF. In DNA, the CDR3 is TGTGCCAGCAGTCTCCGGGCACAGGGTTACGAGCAGTACTTC. Full variable domain (missing parts from reference TRBV11-2 and TRBJ2-7): EAGVAQSPRYKIIEKRQSVAFWCNPISGHATLYWYQQILGQGPKLLIQFQNNGVVDDSQLPKDRFSAERLKGVDSTLKIQPAKLEDSAVYLCASSLRAQGYEQYFGPGTRLTVT.

V is TRBV5-5 and J is TRBJ1-4; unclear D gene. The CDR3 runs to 13 residues. V was clipped by 6 bases and J by 4 bases, with 10 bases between them. The germline V gene encodes CDR1 SGHKS and CDR2 YYEKEE (reference sequence). The CDR3 here is CASMNRDNEKLFF. The CDR3 DNA follows: TGTGCCAGCATGAACAGAGATAATGAAAAACTGTTTTTT.

The chain couples TRBV7-8 to TRBJ2-2, with D maybe TRBD2 (6 bases). The germline V and J ends were trimmed by 5 bases and 2 bases, with 15 bases remaining between them. The CDR3 is 16 amino acids. Per the germline V gene, CDR1 is SGHVS and CDR2 is FQNEAQ. The CDR3 sequence is CASSPRMGGNTGELFF. The DNA of the CDR3 is TGTGCCAGCAGCCCTCGGATGGGAGGTAACACCGGGGAGCTGTTTTTT.

The chain uses TRBV24-1 and TRBJ1-2; 7 bases align to TRBD1. The germline gives CDR1 KGHDR, CDR2 SFDVKD. The CDR3 extends over 15 amino acids. V was clipped by 4 bases and J by 3 bases; unmatched bases: 7. CDR3 protein: CATSESGTADYGYTF. In nucleotides, the CDR3 is TGTGCCACCAGTGAATCCGGGACAGCAGACTATGGCTACACCTTC.

This chain uses TRBV5-6 with TRBJ1-1; unclear D gene. CDR1 SGHDT and CDR2 YYEEEE come from the germline V gene. The CDR3 loop spans 14 amino acids. Trimming left V 6 bases short and J 8 bases short, with 20 bases between. The DNA for the CDR3 is TGTGCCAGCACCCCCTATGCGAGTTCAACCGAAGCTTTCTTT. Translated, it gives CASTPYASSTEAFF.

The chain recombines TRBV7-8 with TRBJ2-2; 7 bases align to TRBD2. In germline, CDR1 is SGHVS, CDR2 FQNEAQ. The CDR3 has 17 residues. After removal of 5 bases from V and 4 bases from J, the junction contained 13 bases not matched to a gene. The CDR3 coding sequence is TGTGCCAGCAGCCAAAGCGGGGTCGTGAAGGTCACCGGGGAGCTGTTTTTT. Encoded protein: CASSQSGVVKVTGELFF.

The chain is built from TRBV4-1 and TRBJ1-1; possible D gene TRBD1, 5 bases. This CDR3 spans 13 amino acids. The germline V gene has CDR1 MGHRA and CDR2 YSYEKL. V shed 3 bases and J shed 7 bases, with 12 bases lying between them. The DNA for the CDR3 is TGCGCCAGCAGCCAGAACCAGGGTTTTGAAGCTTTCTTT. As protein: CASSQNQGFEAFF.

Here the CDR3 reads CAWSGLNKETQYF. The DNA of the CDR3 is TGTGCCTGGAGTGGACTCAATAAAGAGACCCAGTACTTC. The chain joins TRBV30 to TRBJ2-5; D is uncertain. The CDR3 totals 13 residues. Trimming removed 1 base at V and 3 bases at J, with 9 bases between. Germline values: CDR1 GTSNPN, CDR2 SVGIG (reference sequence).